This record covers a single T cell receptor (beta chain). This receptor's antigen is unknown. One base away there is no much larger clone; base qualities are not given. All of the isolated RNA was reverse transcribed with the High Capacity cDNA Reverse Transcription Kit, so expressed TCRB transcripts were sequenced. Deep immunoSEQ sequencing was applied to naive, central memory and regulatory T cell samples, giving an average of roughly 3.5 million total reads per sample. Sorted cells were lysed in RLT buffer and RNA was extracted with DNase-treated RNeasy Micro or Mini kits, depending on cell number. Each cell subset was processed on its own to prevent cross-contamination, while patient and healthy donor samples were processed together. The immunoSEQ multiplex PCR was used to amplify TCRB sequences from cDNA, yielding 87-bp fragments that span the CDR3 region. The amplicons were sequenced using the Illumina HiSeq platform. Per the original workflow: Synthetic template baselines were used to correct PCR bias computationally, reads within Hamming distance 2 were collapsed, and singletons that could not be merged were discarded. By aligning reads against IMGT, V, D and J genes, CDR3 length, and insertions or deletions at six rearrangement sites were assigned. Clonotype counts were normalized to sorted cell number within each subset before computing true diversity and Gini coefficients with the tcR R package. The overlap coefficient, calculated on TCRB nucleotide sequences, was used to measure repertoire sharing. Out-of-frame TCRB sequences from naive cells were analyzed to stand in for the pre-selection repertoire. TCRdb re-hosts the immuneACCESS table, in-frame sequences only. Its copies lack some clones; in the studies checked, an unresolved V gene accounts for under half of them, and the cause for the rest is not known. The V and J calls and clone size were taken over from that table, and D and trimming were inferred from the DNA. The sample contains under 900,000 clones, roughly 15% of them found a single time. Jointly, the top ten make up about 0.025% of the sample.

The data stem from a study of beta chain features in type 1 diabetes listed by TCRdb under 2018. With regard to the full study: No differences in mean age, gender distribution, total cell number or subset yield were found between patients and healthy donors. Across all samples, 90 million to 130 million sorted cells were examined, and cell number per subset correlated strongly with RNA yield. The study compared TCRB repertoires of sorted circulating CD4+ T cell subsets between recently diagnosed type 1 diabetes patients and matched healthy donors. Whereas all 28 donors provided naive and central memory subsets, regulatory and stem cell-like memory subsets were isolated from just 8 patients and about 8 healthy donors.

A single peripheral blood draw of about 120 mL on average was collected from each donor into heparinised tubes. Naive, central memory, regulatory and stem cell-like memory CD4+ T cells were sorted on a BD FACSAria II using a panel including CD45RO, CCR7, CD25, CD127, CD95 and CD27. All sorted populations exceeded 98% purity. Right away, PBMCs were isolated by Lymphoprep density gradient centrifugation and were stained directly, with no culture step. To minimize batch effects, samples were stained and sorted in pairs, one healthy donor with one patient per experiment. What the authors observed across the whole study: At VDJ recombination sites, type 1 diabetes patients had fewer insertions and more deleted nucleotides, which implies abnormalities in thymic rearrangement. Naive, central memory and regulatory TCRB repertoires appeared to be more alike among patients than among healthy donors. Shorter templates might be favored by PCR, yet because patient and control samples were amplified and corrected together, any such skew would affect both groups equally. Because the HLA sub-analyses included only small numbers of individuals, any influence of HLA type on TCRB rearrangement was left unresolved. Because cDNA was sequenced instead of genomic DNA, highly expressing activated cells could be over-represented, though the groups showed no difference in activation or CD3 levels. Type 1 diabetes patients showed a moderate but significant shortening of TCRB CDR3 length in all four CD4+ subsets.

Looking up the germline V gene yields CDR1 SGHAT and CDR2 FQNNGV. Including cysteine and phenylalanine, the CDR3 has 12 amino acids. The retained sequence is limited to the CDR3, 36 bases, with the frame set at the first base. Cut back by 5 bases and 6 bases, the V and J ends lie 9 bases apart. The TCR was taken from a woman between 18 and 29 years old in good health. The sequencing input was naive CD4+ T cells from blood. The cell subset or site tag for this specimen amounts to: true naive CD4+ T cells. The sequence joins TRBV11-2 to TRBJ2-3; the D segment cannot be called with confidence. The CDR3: CASSRQLDTQYF. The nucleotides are TGTGCCAGCAGCCGTCAGTTGGATACGCAGTATTTT. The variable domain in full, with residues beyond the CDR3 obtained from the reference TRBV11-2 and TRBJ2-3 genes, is EAGVAQSPRYKIIEKRQSVAFWCNPISGHATLYWYQQILGQGPKLLIQFQNNGVVDDSQLPKDRFSAERLKGVDSTLKIQPAKLEDSAVYLCASSRQLDTQYFGPGTRLTVL.